This T cell receptor beta chain was recorded in a study of radiation and T cells in renal cell carcinoma. Overall study: Nephrectomy followed 15 Gy stereotactic body radiation by 4 weeks.

Measured with immunoSEQ multiplex PCR; TCRdb has only the in-frame clones, and not every one. The sample lists some 140,000 clones, nearly 90% seen once, with 12% in the top ten. Regarding this clone: The antigen is unknown. Within the sample, other DNA sequences also encode this same CDR3.

Noted time point: baseline pretreatment blood. Indicated treatment: 15 Gy SBRT to primary tumor, nephrectomy 4 weeks later. V was shortened by 1 base and J by 3 bases, with 9 bases between the two germline ends. The CDR3 runs 14 residues. Germline V gene sequence: CDR1 SGHTA, CDR2 FQGNSA. Findings of the study overall: No pretreatment tumor biopsies were available for baseline clonotypes. In blood, top tumor clones expanded by 2 weeks, shrinking by 4.

The starting material was blood, obtained from a patient whose treatment included radiotherapy and nephrectomy. This sequence joins TRBV7-2 and TRBJ1-2; D may be TRBD1 (5 bases). The sequence was obtained from a woman aged 45-65 years with renal cell carcinoma. The CDR3 DNA sequence: TGTGCCAGCAGCTTAGGAAGCAGGGACTATGGCTACACCTTC. This translates into CASSLGSRDYGYTF.